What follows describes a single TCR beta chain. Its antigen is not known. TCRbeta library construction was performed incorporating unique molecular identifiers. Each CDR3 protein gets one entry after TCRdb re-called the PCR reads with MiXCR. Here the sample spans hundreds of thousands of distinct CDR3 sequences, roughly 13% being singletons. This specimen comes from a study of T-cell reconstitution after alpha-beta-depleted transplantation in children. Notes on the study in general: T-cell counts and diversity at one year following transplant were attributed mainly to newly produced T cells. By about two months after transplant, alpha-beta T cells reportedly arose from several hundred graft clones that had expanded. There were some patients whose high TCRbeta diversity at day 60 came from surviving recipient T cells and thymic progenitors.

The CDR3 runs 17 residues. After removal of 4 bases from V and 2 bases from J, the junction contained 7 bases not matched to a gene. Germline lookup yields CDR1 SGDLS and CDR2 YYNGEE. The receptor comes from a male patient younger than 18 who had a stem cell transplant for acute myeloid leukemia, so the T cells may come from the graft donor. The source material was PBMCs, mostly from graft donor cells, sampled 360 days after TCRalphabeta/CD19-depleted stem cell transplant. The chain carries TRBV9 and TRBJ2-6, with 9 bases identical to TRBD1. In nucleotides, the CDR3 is TGTGCCAGCAGCTCCGGGACAGGGATGGCTGGGGCCAACGTCCTGACTTTC. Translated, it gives CASSSGTGMAGANVLTF. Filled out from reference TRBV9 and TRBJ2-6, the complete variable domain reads DSGVTQTPKHLITATGQRVTLRCSPRSGDLSVYWYQQSLDQGLQFLIQYYNGEERAKGNILERFSAQQFPDLHSELNLSSLELGDSALYFCASSSGTGMAGANVLTFGAGSRLTVL.